The source of this T cell receptor beta chain is a study of T-cell reconstitution after alpha-beta-depleted transplantation in children. Regarding the study as a whole: Reportedly, alpha-beta T cells present about two months post-transplant originated from several hundred expanded clones of graft origin.

TCRbeta library construction was performed incorporating unique molecular identifiers. From the PCR reads, TCRdb called clonotypes with MiXCR, one entry per CDR3 protein. The data contain about 200,000 distinct CDR3 sequences, 6.3% of them seen just once; the ten biggest clones take up roughly 4.8%. This clonotype was recorded at least ten times. Its antigen is not identified. The germline V gene has CDR1 SGHVS and CDR2 FQNEAQ. The trim removed 5 bases at V and 4 bases at J, leaving 10 bases unmatched. CDR3 length equals 16 residues. The chain has TRBV7-8 and TRBJ2-3; 9 bases are shared with TRBD1. This receptor was obtained from a girl in the first two years of life with combined immunodeficiency, due to receive a stem cell transplant. Sequenced here: PBMCs, sampled before TCRalphabeta/CD19-depleted stem cell transplant. The CDR3 sequence is CASSPRGDRAADTQYF. CDR3 nucleotide sequence: TGTGCCAGCAGCCCCCGGGGGGACAGGGCTGCAGATACGCAGTATTTT.